This T cell receptor beta chain was recorded in a study of blood T cell repertoires in COVID-19. The method was immunoSEQ multiplex PCR; TCRdb's version includes in-frame clones alone and lacks a portion of them. The sample shows roughly 260,000 clones, around 90% of them seen only once. The CDR3 has 14 residues. Germline V CDR1 and CDR2: SGDLS, YYNGEE. Trimming removed 0 bases from V and 0 bases from J, with 7 bases in between. This TCR was sampled from a woman aged 25 to 45 with acute COVID-19. Specimen: PBMCs or T cells enriched from blood (not recorded which). The chain links TRBV9 to TRBJ2-7; no reliable D call. The CDR3 loop is CASSVVPGSYEQYF. CDR3 DNA: TGTGCCAGCAGCGTAGTCCCGGGCTCCTACGAGCAGTACTTC.